This entry concerns a single T cell receptor (beta chain). Germline loops: CDR1 SGDLS, CDR2 YYNGEE. V lost 0 bases and J 5 bases, leaving 9 bases between the germline ends. The CDR3 has 14 residues. The sample is drawn from a study of blood T cell repertoires in COVID-19. Original analysis: Estimated nucleated cell counts came from reference gene primer amplification. Sequencing was performed with immunoSEQ multiplex PCR; in TCRdb, only in-frame clones are kept and a portion is missing. V, J and clone size were drawn from that table, and D and trimming were deduced from the DNA. The sample shows roughly 200,000 clones, nearly 90% of them seen only once.

The source material was peripheral blood. This chain connects TRBV9 to TRBJ2-1; weak D call: TRBD2 (6 bases). The sequence came from a woman under 30 who had recovered from COVID-19. This chain's CDR3 is CASSVAGADNEQFF. The DNA for the CDR3 is TGTGCCAGCAGCGTAGCGGGAGCCGACAATGAGCAGTTCTTC. Full variable domain (rest looked up from reference TRBV9 and TRBJ2-1): DSGVTQTPKHLITATGQRVTLRCSPRSGDLSVYWYQQSLDQGLQFLIQYYNGEERAKGNILERFSAQQFPDLHSELNLSSLELGDSALYFCASSVAGADNEQFFGPGTRLTVL.